The clone carrying this T cell receptor (beta chain) was seen just once. This sample was included in a study of cytomegalovirus exposure and HLA in healthy donors. PCR primers comprised 60 Vbeta and 13 Jbeta primers. Profiling relied on immunoSEQ multiplex PCR, and the TCRdb table lists in-frame clones only, not all of them. Seen here are around 100,000 clones, roughly 82% observed once, and the top ten hold 1.2%. Trimming shortened V by 5 bases and J by 2 bases, and 14 bases separated the two germline ends. Per germline, CDR1 MDHEN and CDR2 SYDVKM. The CDR3 extends over 15 amino acids. This chain connects TRBV28 to TRBJ2-3; D is ambiguous. The receptor was derived from a woman aged 18-29 years in good health and CMV-seronegative. The sample was PBMCs. The CDR3 is CASSQALDDTDTQYF. The CDR3 region has the DNA TGTGCCAGCAGTCAGGCCCTGGATGACACAGATACGCAGTATTTT. Complete variable domain (other parts from reference TRBV28 and TRBJ2-3): DVKVTQSSRYLVKRTGEKVFLECVQDMDHENMFWYRQDPGLGLRLIYFSYDVKMKEKGDIPEGYSVSREKKERFSLILESASTNQTSMYLCASSQALDDTDTQYFGPGTRLTVL.